The rows below give T cell receptor beta chains drawn from one sample of a study of control samples from healthy donors and cancer patients. This table comes from immunoSEQ multiplex PCR, and its TCRdb copy is limited to in-frame clones, with some not included. Of roughly 200,000 clones in the sample, about 95% were seen once. The sample comprised blood. The receptor set was obtained from a man aged 50-59 years in good health. Each CDR3 is given with its conserved first and last residue. Clone size is given for some rows only: seen once, a few or many times, or a class if the clone is expanded.

TRBJ1-5 | TRBV15 | NA | 14 | CATNSGGGHQPQHF
TRBJ1-2 | TRBV9 | NA | 17 | CASSSPGQGLVAYGYTF
TRBJ1-3 | TRBV20-1 | NA | 11 | CSAHWGNTIYF
TRBJ1-6 | TRBV15 | NA | 14 | CATSREQDNSPLHF
TRBJ1-6 | TRBV7-6 | once | 15 | CASSPGQAYNSPLHF
TRBJ2-3 | TRBV11-2 | once | 14 | CASSRGTDTDTQYF
TRBJ2-5 | TRBV2 | NA | 17 | CASSARHRGQSGETQYF
TRBJ2-1 | TRBV7-9 | NA | 15 | CASSVGLAGGNEQFF
TRBJ2-5 | TRBV5-5 | NA | 14 | CASSSRDPGETQYF
TRBJ1-4 | TRBV18 | NA | 16 | CASSPGQVGTNEKLFF
TRBJ1-1 | TRBV15 | NA | 15 | CATSPPRQMNTEAFF
TRBJ2-5 | TRBV4-3 | NA | 13 | CASSQGLRETQYF
TRBJ1-2 | TRBV28 | NA | 14 | CASTQMFGGLGYTF
TRBJ1-3 | TRBV27 | NA | 19 | CASSFIGTGGPLAGNTIYF
TRBJ1-3 | TRBV28 | NA | 19 | CASSLRGGALGFSGNTIYF
TRBJ2-1 | TRBV27 | NA | 14 | CASKTSGAPNEQFF
TRBJ1-1 | TRBV10-2 | NA | 14 | CASSESIGVTEAFF
TRBJ2-3 | TRBV5-1 | NA | 14 | CASSLGWGTDTQYF
TRBJ1-2 | TRBV27 | NA | 14 | CASSFGQGNYGYTF
TRBJ1-4 | TRBV9 | NA | 15 | CASSPIGYRDEKLFF
TRBJ1-5 | TRBV4-1 | NA | 14 | CASSSLTGLKPQHF
TRBJ2-3 | TRBV11-2 | NA | 18 | CASSLPSRGGFRTDTQYF
TRBJ2-6 | TRBV2 | NA | 12 | CASWDGANVLTF
TRBJ2-7 | TRBV5-1 | NA | 15 | CASSLYRDRSYEQYF
TRBJ2-7 | TRBV5-5 | few | 13 | CASSLKGAYEQYF
TRBJ2-1 | TRBV28 | NA | 16 | CASSPTGQSGYNEQFF
TRBJ1-5 | TRBV5-5 | NA | 14 | CASSSQGAGQPQHF
TRBJ2-1 | TRBV21-1 | NA | 13 | CASSFQGSNEQFF
TRBJ1-4 | TRBV6-5 | NA | 16 | CASSYASDRGGEKLFF
TRBJ1-2 | TRBV6-5 | NA | 14 | CASTNGPSVYGYTF
TRBJ1-3 | TRBV7-9 | NA | 15 | CASSSPRGSGNTIYF
TRBJ1-3 | TRBV28 | NA | 17 | CASSPGQAGLSGNTIYF
TRBJ1-3 | TRBV5-1 | NA | 14 | CASSLVGSGNTIYF
TRBJ1-2 | TRBV28 | NA | 15 | CASSRSSQAVYGYTF
TRBJ1-3 | TRBV2 | NA | 14 | CATGDRVAGNTIYF
TRBJ1-5 | TRBV29-1 | NA | 14 | CSVDRTSGDQPQHF
TRBJ1-3 | TRBV7-9 | once | 15 | CASSLAPGPGNTIYF
TRBJ1-1 | TRBV5-5 | once | 15 | CASSLSQGRITEAFF
TRBJ1-1 | TRBV12-3/TRBV12-4 | NA | 13 | CASTGQGSTEAFF
TRBJ1-4 | TRBV5-1 | NA | 15 | CASAPSQATNEKLFF
TRBJ2-1 | TRBV6-2/TRBV6-3 | NA | 17 | CASSYEYLAGGSAEQFF
TRBJ1-1 | TRBV28 | NA | 16 | CASSLLGGAGSTEAFF
TRBJ1-1 | TRBV6-5 | NA | 15 | CASSYRTTGGTEAFF
TRBJ1-6 | TRBV18 | NA | 16 | CASSLSMRSNNSPLHF
TRBJ2-7 | TRBV18 | NA | 13 | CASSPPSSYEQYF
TRBJ1-2 | TRBV5-6 | NA | 14 | CASSSPGRGDGYTF
TRBJ2-1 | TRBV6-6 | NA | 14 | CASSKSNTYNEQFF
TRBJ2-5 | TRBV28 | few | 16 | CATRLAGTSGVETQYF
TRBJ2-1 | TRBV27 | NA | 15 | CASRLAGAHGNEQFF
TRBJ1-2 | TRBV6-5 | once | 14 | CASSYSTNSYGYTF
TRBJ2-2 | TRBV5-1 | NA | 17 | CASSLGPGQTDTGELFF
TRBJ1-4 | TRBV5-1 | NA | 14 | CASSYQGTNEKLFF
TRBJ1-2 | TRBV5-1 | once | 14 | CASSRTGGDYGYTF
TRBJ1-1 | TRBV24-1 | NA | 16 | CATRPGTGAPSTEAFF
TRBJ1-1 | TRBV3-1/TRBV3-2 | once | 13 | CASSLQGNTEAFF
TRBJ1-6 | TRBV2 | NA | 13 | CASSSGEESPLHF
TRBJ1-2 | TRBV19 | few | 12 | CASMAGFYGYTF